There are many counts of the clone carrying this T cell receptor beta chain. The sample belongs to a study of regulatory T cells in long-lasting Graves disease. The time point was: newly diagnosed GD, antithyroid drugs for less than 3 months. PBMCs were the source of the RNA used for TCR sequencing. Peripheral blood, nine milliliters of it, was drawn into EDTA tubes. V gave up 4 bases and J gave up 4 bases, with 10 bases separating them. The length of the CDR3 is 13 residues. CDR1 and CDR2 (germline): ENHRY, SYGVKD. Arm-PCR with iRepertoire HTBI primers amplified the CDR3 regions for these TCR beta libraries. TCRdb ran MiXCR on the multiplex PCR reads and lists one entry per CDR3 protein. The table lists roughly 500,000 distinct CDR3 sequences, approximately 12% of them singletons. These data are also associated with another study on T cells in Graves' hyperthyroidism and ophthalmopathy. That report adds: Clinical symptoms, serum thyroxine and TRAb, thyroid ultrasound and orbital computed tomography were used for the diagnoses. RT-PCR in the first round (using the HTBI primer set) targeted the TCR CDR3.

This clonotype originated in a young man with Graves disease. Sequences were derived from peripheral blood mononuclear cells (PBMCs), sampled at new diagnosis, from a patient treated with antithyroid drugs. The genes are TRBV10-3 and TRBJ1-1; possibly TRBD1 for D (5 bases). CDR3 loop: CAISVDGATEAFF. The DNA for the CDR3 is TGTGCCATCAGTGTGGATGGGGCCACTGAAGCTTTCTTT.